Following are 28 T cell receptor beta chains from one sample sequenced in a study of T cell repertoires in cytomegalovirus infection. Via MiXCR, TCRdb re-called the reads, giving one row per CDR3 protein. This table holds 750,000 to 950,000 distinct CDR3 sequences, 25% to 30% found once. Their target antigens are unknown. The sample in question was cultured CD8+ T cells from PBMCs, obtained from culture after CMV antigen stimulation. Receptors originate from a human donor in good health (CMV status not recorded). Some clones in this sample may be carry-over from other donors' samples.

There are a few counts of this clonotype. Written as DNA, the CDR3 is TGTGCCAGCCGGACGGGAGGGCACACTGAAGCTTTCTTT. It specifies CASRTGGHTEAFF. The chain employs TRBV6-1 and TRBJ1-1; D gene unclear. The CDR3 is made up of 13 amino acids. V dropped 8 bases and J dropped 3 bases, with 13 bases sitting between them. The germline V gene encodes CDR1 MNHNS and CDR2 SASEGT.

V gene TRBV15 combines with J gene TRBJ1-4; TRBD1 is a possible D gene (5 bases). Between the trimmed V and J ends, which lost 3 bases and 0 bases, there was a span of 20 bases. Looked up from germline, CDR1 is LNHNV and CDR2 is YYDKDF (reference sequence). The CDR3 contains 19 residues. The CDR3 nucleotides read TGTGCCACCAGCAGGCAGGGCGTGTTTAGAGTTGCAACTAATGAAAAACTGTTTTTT. It specifies CATSRQGVFRVATNEKLFF. The variable domain in full, completed from reference TRBV15 and TRBJ1-4, reads DAMVIQNPRYQVTQFGKPVTLSCSQTLNHNVMYWYQQKSSQAPKLLFHYYDKDFNNEADTPDNFQSRRPNTSFCFLDIRSPGLGDTAMYLCATSRQGVFRVATNEKLFFGSGTQLSVL.

This clonotype has more than one count but fewer than ten. The chain carries TRBV7-9 and TRBJ2-2, with D tentatively TRBD1 (6 bases). The germline V and J ends were trimmed by 3 bases and 5 bases, with 13 bases remaining between them. The CDR3 is 15 residues long. Germline CDR1 SEHNR, CDR2 FQNEAQ (reference sequence). The CDR3 sequence is CASSFSAGVTGELFF. DNA of the CDR3: TGTGCCAGCAGCTTTTCCGCAGGGGTGACCGGGGAGCTGTTTTTT.

In this sample, this clonotype turned up many times. The rearrangement joins TRBV7-6 to TRBJ2-7; TRBD2 matches 7 bases. Germline V gene lookup returns CDR1 SGHVS and CDR2 FNYEAQ. Unmatched junction bases numbered 6, after V lost 4 bases and J lost 0 bases. This CDR3 has 15 amino acids. CDR3 protein: CASSSLAGHSYEQYF. DNA for the CDR3: TGTGCCAGCAGCTCCTTAGCGGGCCACTCCTACGAGCAGTACTTC.

The genes are TRBV2 and TRBJ1-4, with a tentative D call TRBD1 (5 bases). Germline values: CDR1 SNHLY, CDR2 FYNNEI. The CDR3 has 14 residues. Trimming removed 2 bases at V and 7 bases at J, with 11 bases between. The CDR3 region is CASSESGGREKLFF. CDR3 sequence (DNA): TGTGCCAGCAGTGAAAGCGGGGGTCGTGAAAAACTGTTTTTT.

This clonotype was counted between two and nine times. V is TRBV19 and J is TRBJ2-7, with TRBD1 as a possible D gene (6 bases). Trimming took 4 bases from V and 3 from J, leaving 10 bases between them. Per the germline V gene, CDR1 is LNHDA and CDR2 is SQIVND (reference sequence). There are 13 residues in the CDR3. The CDR3 DNA is TGTGCCAGTAGTAAGGGGGTAGACTACGAGCAGTACGTC. The encoded protein is CASSKGVDYEQYV.

In this sample, this clonotype turned up a few times. The J gene is TRBJ1-1, the V gene TRBV6-5; TRBD1 agrees at 9 bases. CDR3 length: 16 residues. V shed 7 bases, J shed 1 base, and the junction held 10 bases outside the gene matches. CDR1 is MNHEY, CDR2 SVGAGI, per germline. CDR3 region: CASKKLPGQGNTEAFF. CDR3 bases: TGTGCCAGCAAAAAGTTACCGGGACAGGGGAACACTGAAGCTTTCTTT.

This clonotype was detected many times. The chain carries TRBV20-1 and TRBJ1-5; D call uncertain. Germline loops: CDR1 DFQATT, CDR2 SNEGSKA (reference sequence). The CDR3 runs 15 residues. The ends were cut back, 3 bases at V and 3 bases at J, with 15 bases in the middle. The CDR3 DNA sequence: TGCAGTGCTAGGCGGAGGGTAGGGAACAATCAGCCCCAGCATTTT. It translates to CSARRRVGNNQPQHF.

The chain recombines TRBV15 with TRBJ2-1, with a weak D call TRBD2 (6 bases). Germline V gene lookup returns CDR1 LNHNV and CDR2 YYDKDF (reference sequence). V lost 5 bases, J lost 0 bases, and 14 bases lay in between. The CDR3 is made up of 16 amino acids. This CDR3 reads CATSGGAQASYNEQFF. Here the CDR3 DNA reads TGTGCCACCAGCGGAGGGGCGCAGGCCTCCTACAATGAGCAGTTCTTC.

The table lists this clonotype with a few counts. This rearrangement joins TRBV5-1 to TRBJ2-7; D uncertain. The CDR3 runs 13 residues. Germline CDR1 and CDR2: SGHRS and YFSETQ. The V and J ends lost 4 bases and 5 bases respectively, with 13 bases between them. CDR3 protein: CASSPGTPDEQYF. The CDR3 nucleotides read TGCGCCAGCAGCCCCGGAACCCCCGACGAGCAGTACTTC.

Only a few counts were recorded for this clonotype. This chain joins TRBV6-6 and TRBJ1-6, with a tentative D call TRBD1 (6 bases). V was shortened by 10 bases and J by 4 bases, with 14 bases between the two germline ends. The CDR3 consists of 14 residues. Germline V lookup: CDR1 MNHNY, CDR2 SVGAGI (reference sequence). CDR3 sequence: CATSRTVYNSPLHF. CDR3 coding DNA: TGTGCCACCTCAAGGACAGTGTATAATTCACCCCTCCACTTT.

This clonotype occurred a few times. The chain employs TRBV20-1 and TRBJ1-2; the D is unclear. CDR1 DFQATT and CDR2 SNEGSKA come from the germline V gene (reference sequence). Between the trimmed V and J ends, which lost 1 base and 8 bases, there was a span of 11 bases. The CDR3 loop spans 12 amino acids. The DNA for the CDR3 is TGCAGTGCTAGAGCGATCATCGGGGGCTACACCTTC. It yields the protein CSARAIIGGYTF.

The chain recombines TRBV6-4 with TRBJ2-1; no firm D call. The germline V and J ends were trimmed by 2 bases and 5 bases, with 7 bases remaining between them. The CDR3 totals 13 residues. The germline CDR1 and CDR2 sequences are MRHNA and SNTAGT. CDR3 residues: CASSDKFHNEQFF. CDR3 DNA sequence: TGTGCCAGCAGTGACAAATTCCACAATGAGCAGTTCTTC.

This clonotype occurred a few times. CDR3 coding DNA: TGTGCCAGCAGTAGGCGGACAGGTGGGACTCTGAACAATGAGCAGTTCTTC. It yields the protein CASSRRTGGTLNNEQFF. The chain combines TRBV6-1 with TRBJ2-1; TRBD1 is a possible D gene (7 bases). The length of the CDR3 is 17 residues. Per germline, CDR1 MNHNS and CDR2 SASEGT. V lost 5 bases and J 5 bases, leaving 22 bases between the germline ends.

This clonotype occurred a few times. This sequence joins TRBV27 and TRBJ2-2; the match to TRBD1 covers 8 bases. Per germline, CDR1 MNHEY and CDR2 SMNVEV (reference sequence). The V segment lost 4 bases and the J segment 9 bases; nucleotides outside the gene matches: 13. The CDR3 totals 16 residues. The CDR3 spells CASSYGQGGTTRELFF. CDR3 in DNA: TGTGCCAGCAGTTATGGACAGGGTGGTACGACGAGGGAGCTGTTTTTT.

CDR3 sequence (DNA): TGTGCCAGCAGCTTAGTACTAGCGCACAATGAGCAGTTCTTC. This codes for CASSLVLAHNEQFF. The gene calls are TRBV7-3 and TRBJ2-1, with 7 nucleotides matching TRBD2. V was clipped by 2 bases and J by 5 bases; unmatched bases: 3. This CDR3 contains 14 residues. In germline, CDR1 is SGHTA, CDR2 FQGTGA.

In its sample, this clonotype was seen many times. The gene calls are TRBV6-5 and TRBJ1-2; 8 positions agree with TRBD1. CDR1 is MNHEY and CDR2 is SVGAGI in the germline V gene. The junction had 12 bases not matched to a gene; V was cut back by 2 bases and J by 4 bases. The CDR3 runs 17 residues. CDR3 sequence (DNA): TGTGCCAGCAGTTACCCTATACCAGGGGGCGACGGCTATGGCTACACCTTC. Translation gives CASSYPIPGGDGYGYTF.

The chain has TRBV9 and TRBJ1-6; D may be TRBD1 (6 bases). The V end lost 3 bases, the J end lost 6 bases, and 10 bases lay between the germline ends. CDR1 SGDLS and CDR2 YYNGEE come from the germline V gene. This CDR3 is built from 14 residues. Here the CDR3 reads CASSDRDINSPLHF. CDR3 sequence (DNA): TGTGCCAGCAGCGATAGGGACATTAATTCACCCCTCCACTTT.

CDR3 in amino acids: CASSQTGGRGYTF. The DNA for the CDR3 is TGTGCCAGCAGCCAAACAGGGGGCCGTGGCTACACCTTC. This chain uses TRBV11-2 with TRBJ1-2; 9 nucleotides match TRBD1. The CDR3 contains 13 residues. With 5 bases clipped from V and 7 bases from J, the junction kept 5 bases outside the gene matches. In germline, CDR1 is SGHAT, CDR2 FQNNGV.

V and J are TRBV27 and TRBJ1-2; perhaps TRBD1 as D (6 bases). Germline CDR1 MNHEY, CDR2 SMNVEV (reference sequence). V gave up 5 bases and J gave up 8 bases, with 15 bases separating them. The CDR3 consists of 13 residues. The DNA of the CDR3 is TGTGCCAGCAGTCTCCTTTCAGGGGCCGGCTACACCTTC. Amino acid sequence: CASSLLSGAGYTF.

The chain joins TRBV6-2 or TRBV6-3 to TRBJ1-1; TRBD1 is a possible D gene (6 bases). Trimming removed 2 bases at V and 4 bases at J, with 11 bases between. Germline CDR1 and CDR2: MNHEY and SVGEGT. This CDR3 is built from 14 residues. The CDR3 bases are TGTGCCAGCAGTTACCTACAGGGTGGCACTGAAGCTTTCTTT. Translation: CASSYLQGGTEAFF.

The chain joins TRBV19 to TRBJ1-2, with a possible D match to TRBD1 (5 bases). The CDR3 is 14 residues long. Germline-derived CDR1 and CDR2 are LNHDA and SQIVND (reference sequence). The V end lost 5 bases, the J end lost 0 bases, and 10 bases lay between the germline ends. The CDR3 reads CASSLRQTNYGYTF. CDR3 DNA sequence: TGTGCCAGTAGTCTTCGACAGACTAACTATGGCTACACCTTC.

J is TRBJ1-4 and V is TRBV6-5, with D unclear. Germline-derived CDR1 and CDR2 are MNHEY and SVGAGI. The CDR3 runs to 15 residues. With 4 bases removed from V and 0 bases from J, the gap between germline ends came to 9 bases. For the CDR3, the DNA is TGTGCCAGCAGTTCCAGGATACCAACTAATGAAAAACTGTTTTTT. It encodes CASSSRIPTNEKLFF.

The rearrangement joins TRBV4-3 to TRBJ2-3; the D gene is possibly TRBD1 (6 bases). Trimming took 0 bases from V and 2 from J, leaving 15 bases between them. Per the germline V gene, CDR1 is LGHNA and CDR2 is YSLEER. The CDR3 spans 17 residues. CDR3 nucleotide sequence: TGCGCCAGCAGCCAAGATTTGAACAGGGCGCCCACAGATACGCAGTATTTT. It specifies CASSQDLNRAPTDTQYF.

This clonotype was counted at least ten times. This sequence joins TRBV4-2 and TRBJ1-6, with D unclear. The CDR3 is 13 residues long. V gave up 1 base and J gave up 14 bases, with 12 bases separating them. Germline CDR1 LGHNA, CDR2 YNFKEQ. The CDR3 reads CASSQVERRSLHF. The CDR3 DNA sequence: TGTGCCAGCAGCCAAGTAGAGCGCCGGTCCCTCCACTTT.

J is TRBJ2-1 and V is TRBV11-1; 8 nucleotides line up with TRBD2. The CDR3 is 16 amino acids. J was trimmed by 8 bases and V by 5 bases; bases with no gene match: 14. CDR1 and CDR2 from the germline V gene are SGHAT and FQDESV (reference sequence). CDR3 amino acids: CASSAQAGALWDEQFF. The CDR3 DNA follows: TGTGCCAGCAGCGCCCAAGCGGGGGCCCTCTGGGATGAGCAGTTCTTC.

This clonotype was found a few times. This chain's CDR3 is CASRGGYSPLHF. DNA for the CDR3: TGTGCCAGCCGGGGGGGATATTCACCCCTCCACTTT. V and J are TRBV27 and TRBJ1-6, with TRBD1 as a possible D gene (5 bases). Germline V gene sequence: CDR1 MNHEY, CDR2 SMNVEV (reference sequence). The CDR3 runs to 12 residues. V lost 8 bases and J lost 8, with 10 bases in between.

Details on this clonotype: One end of the junction is discordant with germline, which a read error may explain. V is TRBV5-5 and J is TRBJ2-7; D remains unclear. The CDR3 covers 15 residues. The germline V gene encodes CDR1 SGHKS and CDR2 YYEKEE (reference sequence). For the CDR3, the DNA is TGTGCCAGCAGCCTCTTAATAGCAGCCCCCGACGAGCAGTCCTTC. This translates into CASSLLIAAPDEQSF.